The present entry profiles one T cell receptor (beta chain) with its context. Across several immunoSEQ plates, the genomic DNA of each subset was split evenly. This table comes from immunoSEQ multiplex PCR, and its TCRdb copy is limited to in-frame clones, with some not included. This sample carries some 1,400,000 clones, roughly 97% of them seen once, and the ten largest clones take roughly 1.2%. This sample is drawn from a study of shared clonotypes between healthy human individuals. Background on the study: Plates per donor: three CD4 naive, three CD4 memory, two CD8 naive, one CD8 memory.

Trimming left V 7 bases short and J 4 bases short, with 18 bases between. The CDR3 consists of 15 residues. Looked up from germline, CDR1 is SEHNR and CDR2 is FQNEAQ (reference sequence). Sequencing was carried out using naive CD4+ T cells sorted from blood. Subset given: CD45RA+ positively selected. V and J are TRBV7-9 and TRBJ2-3, with no clear D. This receptor was taken from a man aged 25 to 40 in good health. The CDR3 nucleotides are TGTGCCAGCACCCCACTCGGATTAGACCCAGATACGCAGTATTTT. Its protein is CASTPLGLDPDTQYF. Using reference TRBV7-9 and TRBJ2-3 for the parts outside the CDR3, the full variable domain is DTGVSQNPRHKITKRGQNVTFRCDPISEHNRLYWYRQTLGQGPEFLTYFQNEAQLEKSRLLSDRFSAERPKGSFSTLEIQRTEQGDSAMYLCASTPLGLDPDTQYFGPGTRLTVL.